The present T cell receptor beta chain was sequenced within a study of early T cells in non-severe SARS-CoV-2 infection. Study context: Sequencing was performed on bulk RNA from unsorted whole blood, leaving chains unpaired. General study results and limits: Sequences matched to VDJdb favored anti-spike CD8 responses, while private and CD4 specificities were missed.

TCRdb analysed the 5' RACE reads with MiXCR anew, one entry per CDR3 protein. The data show about 110,000 distinct CDR3 sequences, roughly 12% seen once. A word on this clonotype: Its matching antigen is unknown.

Trimming took off 5 bases at V and 0 bases at J, with 10 bases between the two ends. From germline, CDR1 is SEHNR and CDR2 FQNEAQ (reference sequence). CDR3 length equals 14 residues. Material for sequencing was whole blood. The chain recombines TRBV7-9 with TRBJ2-5, with D possibly TRBD2 on 5 matching bases. The source is an adult who was a healthcare worker with PCR-confirmed SARS-CoV-2 infection or an uninfected control (not recorded which). The CDR3 bases are TGTGCCAGCAGCCCCCCGGGATACCAAGAGACCCAGTACTTC. Its protein is CASSPPGYQETQYF.